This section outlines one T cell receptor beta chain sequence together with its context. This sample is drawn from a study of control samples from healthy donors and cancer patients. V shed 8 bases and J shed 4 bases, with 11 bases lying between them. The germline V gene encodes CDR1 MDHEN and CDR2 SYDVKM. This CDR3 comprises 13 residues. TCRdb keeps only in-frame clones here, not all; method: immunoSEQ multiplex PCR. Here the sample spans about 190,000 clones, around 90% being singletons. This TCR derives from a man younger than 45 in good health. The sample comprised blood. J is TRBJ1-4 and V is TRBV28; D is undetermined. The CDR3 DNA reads TGTGCCAGCCGCTCCCGGGGTAATGAAAAACTGTTTTTT. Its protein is CASRSRGNEKLFF.